These T cell receptor beta chains were read from a single sample in a study of OX40 agonist ivuxolimab in advanced cancers. This table comes from immunoSEQ multiplex PCR, and its TCRdb copy is limited to in-frame clones, with some not included. The sample includes about 52,000 clones, around 93% seen only once; the top ten take more than 20%. The sample here was CD4+ or CD8+ T cells sorted from blood, taken in a trial of the OX40 agonist ivuxolimab. These receptor sequences come from an adult with an advanced solid tumor such as melanoma, head and neck, liver or kidney cancer. The CDR3 runs from the conserved cysteine through the conserved F or W. The order of the fields is J gene, D gene, V gene, CDR3 protein. A D gene is named only where the DNA matches it firmly.

J gene: TRBJ2-3
D gene: .
V gene: TRBV25-1
CDR3 protein: CASIPRGIWEYF

J gene: TRBJ2-1
D gene: .
V gene: TRBV9
CDR3 protein: CASSVEDDNNEQFF

J gene: TRBJ2-3
D gene: TRBD1
V gene: TRBV19
CDR3 protein: CASRLQGDADTQYF

J gene: TRBJ1-2
D gene: .
V gene: TRBV11-2
CDR3 protein: CASSLQLDDGYTF

J gene: TRBJ1-2
D gene: .
V gene: TRBV15
CDR3 protein: CATSRDLRDKYGYTF

J gene: TRBJ2-2
D gene: .
V gene: TRBV6-1
CDR3 protein: CASKGGSGELFF

J gene: TRBJ2-1
D gene: TRBD2
V gene: TRBV7-3
CDR3 protein: CASSEASGRRQFF

J gene: TRBJ1-3
D gene: .
V gene: TRBV6-5
CDR3 protein: CASSYEATGTGNTIYF

J gene: TRBJ2-1
D gene: .
V gene: TRBV5-4
CDR3 protein: CASSFLKLTPVAEQFF

J gene: TRBJ2-1
D gene: .
V gene: TRBV7-8
CDR3 protein: CASIPRGYNEQFF

J gene: TRBJ1-4
D gene: .
V gene: TRBV7-9
CDR3 protein: CASSSGWTNEKLFF

J gene: TRBJ2-5
D gene: .
V gene: TRBV29-1
CDR3 protein: CSGVFWGAQETQYF

J gene: TRBJ2-5
D gene: TRBD2
V gene: TRBV28
CDR3 protein: CASSSPLLLPSGKRETQYF

J gene: TRBJ2-2
D gene: .
V gene: TRBV28
CDR3 protein: CASSLQGGTGELFF

J gene: TRBJ2-2
D gene: .
V gene: TRBV7-9
CDR3 protein: CASSLASGTGELFF

J gene: TRBJ1-2
D gene: .
V gene: TRBV7-9
CDR3 protein: CASSQGSIRGYTF

J gene: TRBJ2-7
D gene: .
V gene: TRBV5-5
CDR3 protein: CASSVVYRRYEQYF

J gene: TRBJ1-1
D gene: .
V gene: TRBV10-2
CDR3 protein: CASTPEPNTEAFF

J gene: TRBJ2-7
D gene: .
V gene: TRBV4-3
CDR3 protein: CASSGTYASYEQYF

J gene: TRBJ2-1
D gene: .
V gene: TRBV28
CDR3 protein: CASSLPQGTKGSNEQFF

J gene: TRBJ1-5
D gene: .
V gene: TRBV10-3
CDR3 protein: CAISDSSNQPQHF

J gene: TRBJ2-5
D gene: .
V gene: TRBV5-6
CDR3 protein: CASSLASPHSQLSQYF